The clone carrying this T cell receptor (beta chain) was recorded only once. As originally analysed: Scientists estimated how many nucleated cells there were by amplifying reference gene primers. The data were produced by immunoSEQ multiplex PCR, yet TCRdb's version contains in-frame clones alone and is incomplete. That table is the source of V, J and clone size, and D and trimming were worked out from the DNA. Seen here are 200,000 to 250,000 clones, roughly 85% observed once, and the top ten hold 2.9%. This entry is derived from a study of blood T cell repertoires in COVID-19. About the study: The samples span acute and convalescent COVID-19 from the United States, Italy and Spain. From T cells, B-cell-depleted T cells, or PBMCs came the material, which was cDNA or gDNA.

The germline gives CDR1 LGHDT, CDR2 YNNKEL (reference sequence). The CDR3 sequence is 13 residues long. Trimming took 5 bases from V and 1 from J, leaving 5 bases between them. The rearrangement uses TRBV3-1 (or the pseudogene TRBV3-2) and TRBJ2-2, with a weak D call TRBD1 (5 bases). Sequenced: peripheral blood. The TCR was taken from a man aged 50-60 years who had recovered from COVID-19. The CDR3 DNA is TGTGCCAGCAGCGACAGGAACACCGGGGAGCTGTTTTTT. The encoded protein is CASSDRNTGELFF.